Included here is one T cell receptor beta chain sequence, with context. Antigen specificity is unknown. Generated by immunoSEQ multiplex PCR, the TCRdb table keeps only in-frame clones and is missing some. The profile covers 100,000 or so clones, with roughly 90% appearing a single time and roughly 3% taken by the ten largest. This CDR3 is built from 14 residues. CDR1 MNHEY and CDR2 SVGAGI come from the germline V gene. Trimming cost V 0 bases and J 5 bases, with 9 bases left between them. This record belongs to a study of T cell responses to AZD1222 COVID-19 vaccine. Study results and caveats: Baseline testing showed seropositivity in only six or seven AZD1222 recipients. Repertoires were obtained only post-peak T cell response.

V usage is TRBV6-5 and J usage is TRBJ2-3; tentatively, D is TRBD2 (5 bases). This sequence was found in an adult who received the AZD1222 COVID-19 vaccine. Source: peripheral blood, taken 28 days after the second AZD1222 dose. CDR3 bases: TGTGCCAGCAGTTACTCGAGGGCTGAAGATACGCAGTATTTT. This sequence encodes CASSYSRAEDTQYF.